This entry concerns a single TCR beta chain. Sample-barcoded 5' priming and a J-beta primer mix drove a second PCR of roughly 6 to 12 cycles. From the 5' RACE reads, TCRdb called clonotypes with MiXCR, one entry per CDR3 protein. In the table there are more than 1,400,000 distinct CDR3 sequences, around 39% of which are singletons. The CDR3 has 14 amino acids. Germline V gene lookup returns CDR1 LNHNV and CDR2 YYDKDF (reference sequence). V lost 0 bases to trimming and J lost 5 bases, with 9 bases between them. Russia was home to the donors, healthy Caucasian individuals aged about 6 to 90. The data belong to a study of blood T cells in healthy people across ages. The overall study: Capture by template switching was about one barcoded beta molecule per two T cells.

The sample was blood. This clonotype originated in a woman between 18 and 29 years old in good health. The V gene is TRBV15, the J gene TRBJ2-3, with no clear D. The chain's CDR3 is CATSRDHGLDTQYF. The CDR3 DNA is TGTGCCACCAGCAGAGATCACGGGCTAGATACGCAGTATTTT.